The clone carrying this T cell receptor (beta chain) was detected once. The antigen is undetermined. The sample belongs to a study of T cell responses to AZD1222 COVID-19 vaccine. Study-level results: Regions left unmutated in variants are reportedly the target of nearly half of spike-specific TCRs. Repertoires in all cases were sampled only once the peak T cell response had passed.

Sequencing was performed with immunoSEQ multiplex PCR; in TCRdb, only in-frame clones are kept and a portion is missing. The sample has 60,000 to 70,000 clones; 85% are singletons. CDR1 and CDR2 from the germline V gene are SNHLY and FYNNEI. The CDR3 consists of 16 residues. With 5 bases clipped from V and 7 bases from J, the junction kept 13 bases outside the gene matches. This TCR came from an adult in good health. This chain joins TRBV2 and TRBJ1-5; 8 nucleotides line up with TRBD1. The sequences come from peripheral blood, collected on day 0 of AZD1222 vaccination. CDR3 protein: CASSPTRPGGGQPQHF. The CDR3 bases are TGTGCCAGCAGTCCAACTCGCCCAGGGGGCGGCCAGCCCCAGCATTTT.